This TCR beta chain was recorded in a study of T cell responses to AZD1222 COVID-19 vaccine. Regarding the study as a whole: Increased Spike-specific TCR breadth and depth were observed after two AZD1222 doses. All repertoire sampling was performed exclusively after the peak T cell response. Nearly half of the spike-specific TCRs reportedly recognize variant regions that carry no mutations.

With respect to this clone: Its specificity is not known.

Germline V gene sequence: CDR1 SGHRS, CDR2 YFSETQ. This CDR3 has 14 amino acids. Trimming cost V 1 base and J 8 bases, with 13 bases left between them. Method: immunoSEQ multiplex PCR; TCRdb's copy keeps in-frame clones and lacks some. The sample includes some 140,000 clones, 92% of them seen just once. The source of this sequence is an adult in good health. Specimen: peripheral blood, collected on day 0 of AZD1222 vaccination. The V and J genes are TRBV5-1 and TRBJ2-1; D may be TRBD2 (6 bases). CDR3 sequence: CASSLWIGGHEQFF. CDR3 sequence (DNA): TGCGCCAGCAGCTTGTGGATAGGAGGGCATGAGCAGTTCTTC.